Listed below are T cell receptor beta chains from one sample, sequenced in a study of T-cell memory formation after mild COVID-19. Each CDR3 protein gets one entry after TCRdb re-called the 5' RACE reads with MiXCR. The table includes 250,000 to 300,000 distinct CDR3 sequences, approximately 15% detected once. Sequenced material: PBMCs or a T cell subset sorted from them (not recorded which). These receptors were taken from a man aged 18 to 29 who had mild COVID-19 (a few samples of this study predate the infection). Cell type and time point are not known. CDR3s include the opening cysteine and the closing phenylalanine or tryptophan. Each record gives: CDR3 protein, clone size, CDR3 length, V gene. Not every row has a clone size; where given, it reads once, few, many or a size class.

CDR3: CASRTGEGRLSTDTQYF; size: .; length: 17; V: TRBV27
CDR3: CASSPMTHNTGELFF; size: .; length: 15; V: TRBV18
CDR3: CASSLGSISEKLFF; size: .; length: 14; V: TRBV12-3/TRBV12-4
CDR3: CATSREIGDSYNEQFF; size: few; length: 16; V: TRBV15
CDR3: CASSYGPGGSGNTIYF; size: .; length: 16; V: TRBV6-5
CDR3: CASSQGATNYGYTF; size: .; length: 14; V: TRBV4-3
CDR3: CATSRDPLRGTDTQYF; size: few; length: 16; V: TRBV15
CDR3: CASSSGTGPTGELFF; size: few; length: 15; V: TRBV5-5
CDR3: CASSSQRGRGNTEAFF; size: many; length: 16; V: TRBV6-5
CDR3: CASSRGQGDSYNEQFF; size: .; length: 16; V: TRBV4-1
CDR3: CASNRLQGGRETQYF; size: .; length: 15; V: TRBV6-2/TRBV6-3
CDR3: CASRGDSSNQPQHF; size: .; length: 14; V: TRBV2
CDR3: CASSSPGTGGKIEQYF; size: .; length: 16; V: TRBV18
CDR3: CASSLDPGLAGELFF; size: many; length: 15; V: TRBV5-1
CDR3: CASEPQAIPYGYTF; size: many; length: 14; V: TRBV28
CDR3: CASSRTGVYNEQFF; size: few; length: 14; V: TRBV4-3
CDR3: CASSRRGAPDTQYF; size: many; length: 14; V: TRBV7-2
CDR3: CASSPFPGQGVTQYF; size: .; length: 15; V: TRBV7-3
CDR3: CASSYLGVPFF; size: few; length: 11; V: TRBV6-5
CDR3: CSARDHAGGQETQYF; size: .; length: 15; V: TRBV20-1
CDR3: CASSLGAFNEQFF; size: .; length: 13; V: TRBV5-1
CDR3: CASRTSGGFSSYNEQFF; size: few; length: 17; V: TRBV7-9
CDR3: CASSLTTLGAQETQYF; size: once; length: 16; V: TRBV4-2
CDR3: CASSQGFDRALHF; size: many; length: 13; V: TRBV4-3
CDR3: CASSSPLLADTDTQYF; size: once; length: 16; V: TRBV7-9
CDR3: CASSHSGGADTQYF; size: .; length: 14; V: TRBV6-2/TRBV6-3
CDR3: CASSLVAEYGYTF; size: few; length: 13; V: TRBV5-1
CDR3: CSASGLEGTDTQYF; size: .; length: 14; V: TRBV20-1
CDR3: CASSHQWGEAGELFF; size: few; length: 15; V: TRBV5-1
CDR3: CASSPTTIAGAGSYNEQFF; size: few; length: 19; V: TRBV18
CDR3: CASSHPAGSTDTQYF; size: few; length: 15; V: TRBV7-2
CDR3: CASSLDGGGPSGNTIYF; size: .; length: 17; V: TRBV5-4
CDR3: CSARGLRKNIQYF; size: .; length: 13; V: TRBV20-1
CDR3: CSARRAAGPKTQYF; size: .; length: 14; V: TRBV20-1
CDR3: CASSPGSYGYTF; size: many; length: 12; V: TRBV12-3/TRBV12-4
CDR3: CASSTQDGEYEQYF; size: few; length: 14; V: TRBV18
CDR3: CATRSGRGGINEQFF; size: many; length: 15; V: TRBV15
CDR3: CASSSYLEKGYGYTF; size: .; length: 15; V: TRBV7-2
CDR3: CASSLGQFNEKLFF; size: few; length: 14; V: TRBV7-2
CDR3: CASRGGNTIYF; size: .; length: 11; V: TRBV6-1
CDR3: CASRPDRALWGTQYF; size: .; length: 15; V: TRBV6-2/TRBV6-3
CDR3: CASSSLAGTYEQYF; size: .; length: 14; V: TRBV6-2/TRBV6-3
CDR3: CASSSDRGRQYF; size: .; length: 12; V: TRBV5-1
CDR3: CASSPRDWGYGYTF; size: .; length: 14; V: TRBV19
CDR3: CASSPQFSGTDTQYF; size: many; length: 15; V: TRBV12-3/TRBV12-4
CDR3: CASSREGRLIQPQHF; size: few; length: 15; V: TRBV19
CDR3: CASSQEETGSSPLHF; size: .; length: 15; V: TRBV4-3
CDR3: CASSLEWNGYTF; size: .; length: 12; V: TRBV7-2
CDR3: CASAYPSERRETQYF; size: few; length: 15; V: TRBV7-9
CDR3: CASCRGGGNQPQHF; size: .; length: 14; V: TRBV12-3/TRBV12-4
CDR3: CAWSGWVGYTF; size: .; length: 11; V: TRBV30
CDR3: CASSLGVSQNTEAFF; size: few; length: 15; V: TRBV7-2
CDR3: CASSSRTGFLSDTQYF; size: .; length: 16; V: TRBV7-2
CDR3: CSAPEVQKRNTIYF; size: .; length: 14; V: TRBV20-1
CDR3: CASSLDLYSGNTIYF; size: few; length: 15; V: TRBV7-2